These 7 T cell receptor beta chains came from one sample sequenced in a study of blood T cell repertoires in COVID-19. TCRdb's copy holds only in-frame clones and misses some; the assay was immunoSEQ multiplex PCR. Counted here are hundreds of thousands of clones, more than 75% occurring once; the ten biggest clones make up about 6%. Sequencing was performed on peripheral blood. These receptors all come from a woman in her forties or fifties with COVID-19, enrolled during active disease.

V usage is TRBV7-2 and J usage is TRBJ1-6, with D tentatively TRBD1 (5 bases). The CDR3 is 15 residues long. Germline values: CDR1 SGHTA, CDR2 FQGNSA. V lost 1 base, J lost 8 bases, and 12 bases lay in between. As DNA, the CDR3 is TGTGCCAGCAGCTTAGATTGGCAGGGCTATTCACCCCTCCACTTT. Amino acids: CASSLDWQGYSPLHF.

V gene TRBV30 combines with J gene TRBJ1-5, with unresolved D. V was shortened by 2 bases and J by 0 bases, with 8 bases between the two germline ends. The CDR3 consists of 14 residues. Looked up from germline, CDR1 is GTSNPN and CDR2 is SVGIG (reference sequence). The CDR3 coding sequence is TGTGCCTGGAGTCGGGAGGATAGCAATCAGCCCCAGCATTTT. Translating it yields CAWSREDSNQPQHF.

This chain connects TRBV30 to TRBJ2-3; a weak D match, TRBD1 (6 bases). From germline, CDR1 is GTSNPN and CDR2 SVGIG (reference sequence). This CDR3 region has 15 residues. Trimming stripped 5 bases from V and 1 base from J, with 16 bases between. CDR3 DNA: TGTGCCTGGGCTGTAGGAACAGGGCGCACAGATACGCAGTATTTT. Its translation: CAWAVGTGRTDTQYF.

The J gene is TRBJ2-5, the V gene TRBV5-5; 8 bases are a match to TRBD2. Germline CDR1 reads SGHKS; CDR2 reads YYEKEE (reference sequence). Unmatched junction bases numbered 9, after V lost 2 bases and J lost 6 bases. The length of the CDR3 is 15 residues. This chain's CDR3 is CASSFDSGGLKTQYF. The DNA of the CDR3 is TGTGCCAGCAGCTTCGATTCGGGAGGGCTAAAGACCCAGTACTTC.

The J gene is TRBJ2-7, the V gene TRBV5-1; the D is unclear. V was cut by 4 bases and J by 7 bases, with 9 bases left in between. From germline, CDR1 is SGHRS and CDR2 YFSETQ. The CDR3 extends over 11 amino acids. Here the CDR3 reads CASSLLQEQYF. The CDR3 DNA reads TGCGCCAGCAGCCTCCTTCAGGAGCAGTACTTC.

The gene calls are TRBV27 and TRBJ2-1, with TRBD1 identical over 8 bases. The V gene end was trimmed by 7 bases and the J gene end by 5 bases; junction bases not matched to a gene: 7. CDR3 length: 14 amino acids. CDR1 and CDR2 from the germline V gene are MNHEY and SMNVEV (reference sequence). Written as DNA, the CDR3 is TGTGCCAGCACTGGACAGGGTCTAAACAATGAGCAGTTCTTC. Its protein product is CASTGQGLNNEQFF.

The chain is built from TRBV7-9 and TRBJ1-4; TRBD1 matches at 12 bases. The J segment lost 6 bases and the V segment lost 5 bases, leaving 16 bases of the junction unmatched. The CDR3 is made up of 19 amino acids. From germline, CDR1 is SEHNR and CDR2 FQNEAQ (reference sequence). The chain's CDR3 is CASSRRPGTGGRGDEKLFF. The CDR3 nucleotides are TGTGCCAGCAGCCGCCGACCCGGGACAGGGGGCAGGGGTGATGAAAAACTGTTTTTT.